The 12 T cell receptor beta chains below come from one sample, sequenced in a study of cytomegalovirus exposure and HLA in healthy donors. With 60 Vbeta and 13 Jbeta primers, the PCR was carried out. Produced via immunoSEQ multiplex PCR; TCRdb's table is partial and in-frame only. The table shows around 200,000 clones, with roughly 83% occurring only once. Sequenced sample: PBMCs. The receptors originated from a woman aged 45 to 65 in good health and CMV-seronegative.

V and J are TRBV5-5 and TRBJ2-7; possibly TRBD2 for D (5 bases). CDR1 and CDR2 (germline): SGHKS, YYEKEE (reference sequence). V gave up 5 bases and J gave up 2 bases, with 14 bases separating them. CDR3 size: 14 residues. In DNA form, the CDR3 reads TGTGCCAGCAGTAAGGACTCCCAGACCTACGAGCAGTACTTC. Translated, it gives CASSKDSQTYEQYF.

This clone was observed once. V gene TRBV6-5 combines with J gene TRBJ1-3; no clear D gene. V was pared by 0 bases and J by 0 bases, with 6 bases between. The germline CDR1 and CDR2 sequences are MNHEY and SVGAGI. There are 15 residues in the CDR3. The CDR3 nucleotides are TGTGCCAGCAGTTACTCTACAGCCTCTGGAAACACCATATATTTT. Translation: CASSYSTASGNTIYF.

This chain connects TRBV5-1 to TRBJ2-1, with D perhaps TRBD2 (6 bases). The germline gives CDR1 SGHRS, CDR2 YFSETQ. The CDR3 length is 15 residues. V lost 6 bases and J 1 base, leaving 14 bases between the germline ends. The CDR3 DNA follows: TGCGCCAGCACCTCCGGCGCGGGATCCTACAATGAGCAGTTCTTC. This gives the protein CASTSGAGSYNEQFF.

The V and J genes are TRBV7-6 and TRBJ2-5; 13 bases align to TRBD2. The germline V gene encodes CDR1 SGHVS and CDR2 FNYEAQ. V was pared by 5 bases and J by 5 bases, with 11 bases of the junction left unmatched. This CDR3 has 17 amino acids. CDR3 bases: TGTGCCAGCAGCCCCCGACTAGCGGGGGGTTCTTGGGAGACCCAGTACTTC. This translates into CASSPRLAGGSWETQYF.

The chain joins TRBV7-9 to TRBJ1-3; 10 bases line up with TRBD1. Germline V gene sequence: CDR1 SEHNR, CDR2 FQNEAQ (reference sequence). The CDR3 spans 16 residues. V was clipped by 5 bases and J by 0 bases; unmatched bases: 4. The CDR3 here is CASSPGQGVSGNTIYF. Here the CDR3 DNA reads TGTGCCAGCAGCCCAGGACAGGGGGTCTCTGGAAACACCATATATTTT.

This clone was detected once. The gene calls are TRBV6-5 and TRBJ1-1; TRBD1 agrees at 9 bases. Germline values: CDR1 MNHEY, CDR2 SVGAGI. V was pared by 6 bases and J by 5 bases, with 4 bases of the junction left unmatched. The CDR3 has 13 residues. CDR3 amino acids: CASRQGAVTEAFF. Written as DNA, the CDR3 is TGTGCCAGCAGACAGGGGGCTGTTACTGAAGCTTTCTTT.

The table lists this clone with a few counts. The chain has TRBV7-2 and TRBJ2-3, with 10 bases aligning to TRBD2. Per germline, CDR1 SGHTA and CDR2 FQGNSA. Losses at the gene ends were 7 bases for V and 3 bases for J; bases not matched to a gene: 10. This CDR3 is built from 16 residues. The CDR3 coding sequence is TGTGCCAGCATCCAAGCGGGAGGGCCGGGTACAGATACGCAGTATTTT. Translating gives CASIQAGGPGTDTQYF.

The V and J genes are TRBV25-1 and TRBJ2-7; D unclear. This CDR3 contains 12 residues. The germline V gene encodes CDR1 MGHDK and CDR2 SYGVNS. The germline V and J ends were trimmed by 4 bases and 2 bases, with 6 bases remaining between them. Here the CDR3 DNA reads TGTGCCAGCAGTGGGTGGCCCTACGAGCAGTACTTC. Its protein is CASSGWPYEQYF.

This rearrangement joins TRBV28 to TRBJ2-7, with 9 bases that match TRBD2. The CDR3 runs 14 residues. V trimming: 5 bases; J trimming: 6 bases; junction bases outside the gene matches: 8. Looked up from germline, CDR1 is MDHEN and CDR2 is SYDVKM. Here the CDR3 DNA reads TGTGCCAGCAGTAGGGCGGGAGGGACATCCGAGCAGTACTTC. Amino acid sequence: CASSRAGGTSEQYF.

This clone was seen a few times. The V gene is TRBV28, the J gene TRBJ1-2; TRBD1 agrees at 7 bases. J was trimmed by 8 bases and V by 8 bases; bases with no gene match: 14. This CDR3 is built from 14 residues. Germline V gene sequence: CDR1 MDHEN, CDR2 SYDVKM. CDR3 in DNA: TGTGCCAGCGGCAGACAGGGCTCCACTGAAGGCTACACCTTC. Amino acid sequence: CASGRQGSTEGYTF.

V and J are TRBV27 and TRBJ2-5; 7 positions match TRBD1. CDR1 is MNHEY, CDR2 SMNVEV, per germline (reference sequence). This CDR3 has 15 amino acids. Losses at the gene ends were 2 bases for V and 0 bases for J; bases not matched to a gene: 3. CDR3 nucleotides: TGTGCCAGCAGTTTAAACAGGGGTTACCAAGAGACCCAGTACTTC. Translation gives CASSLNRGYQETQYF.

The chain employs TRBV5-1 and TRBJ2-5, with 8 positions matching TRBD1. The J segment lost 4 bases and the V segment lost 4 bases, leaving 3 bases of the junction unmatched. Germline CDR1 SGHRS, CDR2 YFSETQ. The CDR3 consists of 13 residues. The CDR3 region has the DNA TGCGCCAGCAGCCCGGACAGGGCAGAGACCCAGTACTTC. Residues: CASSPDRAETQYF.